This entry is about one T cell receptor (beta chain). The antigen remains unidentified. The sample originates from a study of cytomegalovirus exposure and HLA in healthy donors. Overall study results and limits: Segments of the TCR beta V type were, in most cases, productive about 87% or about 30% of the time in an earlier analysis. In a later analysis, TCR beta V- and J-gene trimming was associated with a missense DCLRE1C variant. For most subjects, TCR beta sequences were reported to predict HLA-A and HLA-B alleles with accuracy. Sequencing depth across donors, presence/absence analyses assumed, was roughly uniform.

The PCR was carried out with 60 Vbeta primers and 13 Jbeta primers. Data came from immunoSEQ multiplex PCR; TCRdb stores just in-frame clones and leaves some out. Of about 120,000 clones listed, approximately 87% are singletons. CDR1 is SGHTS and CDR2 is YDEGEE in the germline V gene. CDR3 length: 15 amino acids. V lost 7 bases, J lost 5 bases, and 13 bases stayed unmatched. This clonotype was obtained from a man younger than 35 in good health and CMV-seropositive. Sequenced sample: PBMCs. This chain connects TRBV5-8 to TRBJ2-5, with 8 bases lining up with TRBD1. CDR3: CASGQGDKTLETQYF. DNA of the CDR3: TGTGCCAGCGGACAGGGAGATAAAACCCTGGAGACCCAGTACTTC.